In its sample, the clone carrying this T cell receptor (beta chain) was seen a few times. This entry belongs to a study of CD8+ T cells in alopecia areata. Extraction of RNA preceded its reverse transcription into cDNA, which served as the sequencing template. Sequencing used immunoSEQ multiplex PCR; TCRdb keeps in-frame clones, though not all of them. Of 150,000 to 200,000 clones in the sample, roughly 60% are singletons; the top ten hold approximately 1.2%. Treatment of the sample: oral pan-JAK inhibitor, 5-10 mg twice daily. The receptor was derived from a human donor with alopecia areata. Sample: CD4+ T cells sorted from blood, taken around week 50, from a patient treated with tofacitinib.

This CDR3 reads CASSPSQGGYEQFF. As DNA, the CDR3 is TGTGCCAGCAGCCCCTCCCAGGGGGGGTATGAGCAGTTCTTC. This chain connects TRBV7-7 to TRBJ2-1; D possibly matches TRBD1 or TRBD2 (7 bases each). Trimming cost V 5 bases and J 8 bases, with 16 bases left between them. Germline CDR1 reads SSHAT; CDR2 reads FNYEAQ (reference sequence). The CDR3 contains 14 residues.